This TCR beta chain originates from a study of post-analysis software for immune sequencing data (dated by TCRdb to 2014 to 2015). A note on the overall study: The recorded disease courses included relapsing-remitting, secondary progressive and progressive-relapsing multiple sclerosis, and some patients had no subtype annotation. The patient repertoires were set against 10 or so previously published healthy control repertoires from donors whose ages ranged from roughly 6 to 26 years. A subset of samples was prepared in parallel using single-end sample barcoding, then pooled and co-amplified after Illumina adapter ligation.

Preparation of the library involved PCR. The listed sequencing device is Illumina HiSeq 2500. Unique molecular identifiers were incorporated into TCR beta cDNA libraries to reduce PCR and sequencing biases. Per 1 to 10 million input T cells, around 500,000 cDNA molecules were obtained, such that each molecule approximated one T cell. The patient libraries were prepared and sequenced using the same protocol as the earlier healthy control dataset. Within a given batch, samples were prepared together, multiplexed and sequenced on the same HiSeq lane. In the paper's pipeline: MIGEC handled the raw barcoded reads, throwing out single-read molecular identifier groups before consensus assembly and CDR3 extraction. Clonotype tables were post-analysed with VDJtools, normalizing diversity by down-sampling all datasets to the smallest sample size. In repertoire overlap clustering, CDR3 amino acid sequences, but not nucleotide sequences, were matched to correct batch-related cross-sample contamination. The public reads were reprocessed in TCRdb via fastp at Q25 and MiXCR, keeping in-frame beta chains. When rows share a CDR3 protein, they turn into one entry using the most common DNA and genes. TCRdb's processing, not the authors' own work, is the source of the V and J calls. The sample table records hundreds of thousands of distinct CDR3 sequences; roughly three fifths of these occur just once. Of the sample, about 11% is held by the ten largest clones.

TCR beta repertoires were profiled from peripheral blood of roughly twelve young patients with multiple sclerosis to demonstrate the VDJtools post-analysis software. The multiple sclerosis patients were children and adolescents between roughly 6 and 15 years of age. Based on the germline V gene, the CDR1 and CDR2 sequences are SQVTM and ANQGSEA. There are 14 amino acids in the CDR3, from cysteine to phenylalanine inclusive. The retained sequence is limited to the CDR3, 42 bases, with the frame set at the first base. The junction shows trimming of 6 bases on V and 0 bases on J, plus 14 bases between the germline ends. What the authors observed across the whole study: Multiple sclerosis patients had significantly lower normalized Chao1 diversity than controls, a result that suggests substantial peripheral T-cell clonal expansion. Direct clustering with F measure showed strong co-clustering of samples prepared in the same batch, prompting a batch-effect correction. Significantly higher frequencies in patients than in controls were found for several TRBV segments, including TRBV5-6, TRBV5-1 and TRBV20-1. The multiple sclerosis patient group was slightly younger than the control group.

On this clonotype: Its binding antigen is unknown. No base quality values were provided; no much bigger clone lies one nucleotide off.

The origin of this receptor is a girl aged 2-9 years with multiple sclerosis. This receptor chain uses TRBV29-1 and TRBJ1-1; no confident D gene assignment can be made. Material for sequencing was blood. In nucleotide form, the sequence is TGCAGCGTGCCCGCGGCCGCCTTGAACACTGAAGCTTTCTTT. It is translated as CSVPAAALNTEAFF.